Shown below are 24 T cell receptor beta chains from a single sample sequenced in a study of cytomegalovirus exposure and HLA in healthy donors. Use of 60 Vbeta and 13 Jbeta primers characterized the PCR. The data were produced by immunoSEQ multiplex PCR, yet TCRdb's version contains in-frame clones alone and is incomplete. The table includes fewer than 40,000 clones, about four fifths detected once. Sequences were obtained from PBMCs. These TCRs come from a woman aged 40 to 50 in good health and CMV-seronegative.

The rearrangement joins TRBV13 to TRBJ2-5; 8 nucleotides agree with TRBD2. The CDR3 sequence is 14 residues long. The V gene end was trimmed by 4 bases and the J gene end by 3 bases; junction bases not matched to a gene: 4. Germline V CDR1 and CDR2: PRHDT, FYEKMQ (reference sequence). CDR3: CASSSSSGKETQYF. The CDR3 bases are TGTGCCAGCAGCTCCAGTAGCGGGAAAGAGACCCAGTACTTC. The entire variable domain, with the rest obtained from reference TRBV13 and TRBJ2-5, is as follows: AAGVIQSPRHLIKEKRETATLKCYPIPRHDTVYWYQQGPGQDPQFLISFYEKMQSDKGSIPDRFSAQQFSDYHSELNMSSLELGDSALYFCASSSSSGKETQYFGPGTRLLVL.

V is TRBV21-1 and J is TRBJ1-2. TRBV21-1 is noted as a pseudogene. The CDR3 spans 15 residues. The CDR3 region is CASRRLWMVGDGYTF. As DNA, the CDR3 is TGTGCCAGCAGAAGACTCTGGATGGTTGGTGATGGCTACACCTTC.

The chain links TRBV5-1 to TRBJ1-6; 7 bases align to TRBD1. The CDR3 is made up of 16 amino acids. Germline CDR1 SGHRS, CDR2 YFSETQ. The V and J ends lost 6 bases and 4 bases, in that order; junction bases with no gene match: 10. CDR3 bases: TGCGCCAGCACCCAACAGGGGCCCCAATATAATTCACCCCTCCACTTT. Protein sequence: CASTQQGPQYNSPLHF.

This chain uses TRBV5-1 with TRBJ1-2; 7 positions agree with TRBD1. Losses at the gene ends were 5 bases for V and 8 bases for J; bases not matched to a gene: 18. The CDR3 extends over 16 amino acids. Germline V gives CDR1 SGHRS, CDR2 YFSETQ. This CDR3 is CASSLGTAWGMGGYTF. The CDR3 nucleotides are TGCGCCAGCAGTCTAGGGACAGCCTGGGGAATGGGAGGCTACACCTTC.

The chain has TRBV9 and TRBJ1-1; TRBD1 aligns across 8 bases. The J segment lost 3 bases and the V segment lost 3 bases, leaving 4 bases of the junction unmatched. Germline-derived CDR1 and CDR2 are SGDLS and YYNGEE. CDR3 length: 14 residues. The CDR3 here is CASSGTGGDTEAFF. DNA of the CDR3: TGTGCCAGCAGCGGCACAGGGGGGGACACTGAAGCTTTCTTT.

CDR3 DNA sequence: TGTGCCAGCAGCTTTGGGACAGGCTCCTACAATGAGCAGTTCTTC. It codes for CASSFGTGSYNEQFF. The chain has TRBV7-2 and TRBJ2-1; 8 bases agree with TRBD1. Unmatched junction bases numbered 1, after V lost 3 bases and J lost 0 bases. The CDR3 spans 15 residues. Germline loops: CDR1 SGHTA, CDR2 FQGNSA.

This clone is a singleton in its sample. J is TRBJ2-7 and V is TRBV5-4; tentatively, D is TRBD2 (5 bases). Germline loops: CDR1 SGHNT, CDR2 YYREEE (reference sequence). This CDR3 is built from 15 residues. With 2 bases removed from V and 0 bases from J, the gap between germline ends came to 12 bases. For the CDR3, the DNA is TGTGCCAGCAGCTTCCGCGAGGACTTCTCCTACGAGCAGTACTTC. Protein product: CASSFREDFSYEQYF.

The table lists this clone with a few counts. V usage is TRBV7-2 and J usage is TRBJ1-2; D gene ambiguous. Germline V gives CDR1 SGHTA, CDR2 FQGNSA. This CDR3 region has 13 residues. Trimming shortened V by 1 base and J by 6 bases, and 9 bases separated the two germline ends. The CDR3 DNA is TGTGCCAGCAGCTTAGGCAGGCTGGATGGCTACACCTTC. This translates into CASSLGRLDGYTF.

The chain is built from TRBV18 and TRBJ1-2; tentative D call: TRBD1 (5 bases). Germline values: CDR1 KGHSH, CDR2 LQKENI. This CDR3 region has 16 residues. Trimming removed 2 bases from V and 6 bases from J, with 19 bases in between. Here the CDR3 reads CASSPAGGGQVDGYTF. The CDR3 DNA reads TGTGCCAGCTCACCAGCCGGGGGAGGGCAGGTCGATGGCTACACCTTC.

The rearrangement links TRBV15 to TRBJ1-5; TRBD1 aligns across 7 bases. J gave up 7 bases and V 0 bases, and 9 bases lay outside the gene matches. Germline V lookup: CDR1 LNHNV, CDR2 YYDKDF (reference sequence). There are 16 residues in the CDR3. The CDR3 DNA reads TGTGCCACCAGCAGAGATCGACAGGGAAATGGACAGCCCCAGCATTTT. Residues: CATSRDRQGNGQPQHF.

This clone occurred once. Sequence at one end of the junction differs from germline and may be a read error. The identical CDR3 is also encoded by other nucleotide sequences in the sample. This chain's CDR3 is CASSGGLNYNSPLHF. CDR3 bases: TGTGCCAGCAGCGGGGGACTGAACTATAATTCCCCCCTCCACTTT. The chain links TRBV9 to TRBJ1-6; perhaps TRBD1 as D (5 bases). The germline CDR1 and CDR2 sequences are SGDLS and YYNGEE. CDR3 size: 15 residues.

The chain carries TRBV5-1 and TRBJ2-1, with 7 bases aligning to TRBD2. Germline CDR1 and CDR2: SGHRS and YFSETQ. With 0 bases clipped from V and 0 bases from J, the junction kept 3 bases outside the gene matches. The length of the CDR3 is 16 residues. CDR3 sequence (DNA): TGCGCCAGCAGCTTGGGGGGCGGGGGCTCCTACAATGAGCAGTTCTTC. Protein sequence: CASSLGGGGSYNEQFF.

The chain combines TRBV6-6 with TRBJ2-1; 9 bases are shared with TRBD1. V trimming: 5 bases; J trimming: 8 bases; junction bases outside the gene matches: 4. The CDR3 totals 13 residues. Germline CDR1 MNHNY, CDR2 SVGAGI (reference sequence). The CDR3 sequence: CASSLGTGYEQFF. In DNA form, the CDR3 reads TGTGCCAGCAGTCTTGGGACAGGGTATGAGCAGTTCTTC.

The chain carries TRBV27 and TRBJ1-2; TRBD1 agrees at 10 bases. Germline V lookup: CDR1 MNHEY, CDR2 SMNVEV (reference sequence). The CDR3 consists of 15 residues. V dropped 5 bases and J dropped 1; count of bases not matched to a gene: 4. The CDR3 DNA sequence: TGTGCCAGCAGTCTGAGGACAGGGGGTAACTATGGCTACACCTTC. Protein sequence: CASSLRTGGNYGYTF.

This clone came up once. The chain joins TRBV13 to TRBJ1-1, with 8 bases identical to TRBD1. CDR1 PRHDT and CDR2 FYEKMQ come from the germline V gene (reference sequence). This CDR3 comprises 14 residues. Trimming took 1 base from V and 4 from J; bases not matched to a gene: 2. The CDR3 DNA sequence: TGTGCCAGCAGCTTAGTAGACAGGGGCACTGAAGCTTTCTTT. Translated: CASSLVDRGTEAFF.

The chain couples TRBV6-5 to TRBJ1-6; D remains unclear. This CDR3 region has 13 residues. V was clipped by 0 bases and J by 7 bases, with 4 bases between them. CDR1 is MNHEY and CDR2 is SVGAGI in the germline V gene. The CDR3 loop is CASSYSRNSPLHF. CDR3 DNA: TGTGCCAGCAGTTACTCACGGAATTCACCCCTCCACTTT.

This clone showed up just once. This sequence joins TRBV29-1 and TRBJ2-1; 13 nucleotides align to TRBD2. J lost 9 bases, V lost 6 bases, and 11 bases had no gene match. CDR3 size: 15 residues. Germline values: CDR1 SQVTM, CDR2 ANQGSEA. Here the CDR3 reads CSVARTSGGAVEQFF. CDR3 in DNA: TGCAGCGTCGCACGCACTAGCGGGGGGGCGGTTGAGCAGTTCTTC.

Comment on this clone: The sample contains more than one DNA sequence encoding this CDR3. The V and J genes are TRBV29-1 and TRBJ2-1; tentative D call: TRBD1 (7 bases). V was cut by 3 bases and J by 7 bases, with 13 bases left in between. The CDR3 runs to 13 residues. The germline gives CDR1 SQVTM, CDR2 ANQGSEA. The CDR3 bases are TGCAGCGTTGACAGGGGGGCTCTGAATGAGCAGTTCTTC. It encodes CSVDRGALNEQFF.

J is TRBJ2-5 and V is TRBV5-6, with D possibly matching TRBD2 (7 bases). The V gene lost 4 bases and the J gene lost 6 bases, with 13 bases spanning the gap. The germline gives CDR1 SGHDT, CDR2 YYEEEE. CDR3 length: 13 amino acids. The CDR3 nucleotides read TGTGCCAGCAGCCCAGGGGAGGGGAAGACCCAGTACTTC. This codes for CASSPGEGKTQYF.

This chain uses TRBV28 with TRBJ2-7, with D perhaps matching TRBD2 (5 bases). V dropped 6 bases and J dropped 5 bases, with 14 bases sitting between them. Germline V gives CDR1 MDHEN, CDR2 SYDVKM. The CDR3 consists of 13 residues. For the CDR3, the DNA is TGTGCCAGCAGCCCCAGGCGGGCTAACGAGCAGTACGTC. Its protein is CASSPRRANEQYV.

This chain links TRBV7-3 with TRBJ2-1; no definite D call. V lost 6 bases and J lost 1, with 13 bases in between. The germline V gene encodes CDR1 SGHTA and CDR2 FQGTGA. The CDR3 runs 15 residues. The CDR3 coding sequence is TGTGCCAGCAGTCAGAACGTAGCTTCCTACAATGAGCAGTTCTTC. This encodes CASSQNVASYNEQFF.

This clone was counted a single time. The V gene is TRBV5-5, the J gene TRBJ1-1, with D perhaps matching TRBD1 (6 bases). The ends were cut back, 3 bases at V and 6 bases at J, with 15 bases in the middle. The CDR3 length is 14 residues. Germline V gene data show CDR1 as SGHKS and CDR2 as YYEKEE (reference sequence). CDR3 nucleotides: TGTGCCAGCAGCTCCGACAGGAGTTACGCTGAAGCTTTCTTT. Its protein is CASSSDRSYAEAFF.

This chain uses TRBV18 with TRBJ1-1; 7 bases align to TRBD1. The germline CDR1 and CDR2 sequences are KGHSH and LQKENI. The V segment lost 3 bases and the J segment 5 bases; nucleotides outside the gene matches: 9. CDR3 length equals 15 residues. This chain's CDR3 is CASSPTVTRGTEAFF. DNA of the CDR3: TGTGCCAGCTCACCGACAGTTACCAGGGGGACTGAAGCTTTCTTT.

Here the CDR3 reads CASSHRTSHEQYV. The CDR3, as DNA: TGTGCCAGCAGCCACAGGACATCCCACGAGCAGTACGTC. The chain carries TRBV5-4 and TRBJ2-7, with D perhaps matching TRBD1 (5 bases). The V gene lost 4 bases and the J gene lost 5 bases, with 13 bases spanning the gap. Germline V CDR1 and CDR2: SGHNT, YYREEE (reference sequence). The CDR3 sequence is 13 residues long.